These T cell receptor beta chains were read from a single sample in a study of T cell repertoires in cytomegalovirus infection. TCRdb processed the reads anew with MiXCR; each CDR3 protein has one entry. The repertoire has some 230,000 distinct CDR3 sequences, about 20% of them found once; the top ten carry about 20%. Sequenced material: CD8+ T cells from PBMCs. These receptors were taken from a human donor in good health (CMV status not recorded). Some clones in this sample may be carry-over from other donors' samples. CDR3s include the opening cysteine and the closing phenylalanine or tryptophan. Each record gives: clone size, J gene, V gene, D gene, CDR3 protein, CDR3 DNA. D genes are given only for firm matches. Rows may omit the clone size; those that give it use once, few, many or a size class.

few | TRBJ2-5 | TRBV28 | TRBD1 | CASSTDREAQETQYF | TGTGCCAGCAGTACGGACAGGGAGGCCCAAGAGACCCAGTACTTC
- | TRBJ2-3 | TRBV5-1 | - | CASSFRGRPTDTQYF | TGCGCCAGCAGCTTTCGGGGGCGCCCCACAGATACGCAGTATTTT
- | TRBJ1-6 | TRBV19 | TRBD1 | CASSGQGRSPLHF | TGTGCCAGTAGTGGACAGGGCCGATCACCCCTCCACTTT
few | TRBJ2-1 | TRBV5-1 | TRBD1 | CASSLEQGAPNEQFF | TGCGCCAGCAGCTTGGAACAGGGGGCTCCCAATGAGCAGTTCTTC
- | TRBJ1-2 | TRBV20-1 | - | CSAKALGGPYGYTF | TGCAGTGCTAAAGCTCTTGGGGGTCCCTATGGCTACACCTTC
few | TRBJ2-2 | TRBV20-1 | - | CSAANTGELFF | TGCAGTGCTGCGAACACCGGGGAGCTGTTTTTT
- | TRBJ1-6 | TRBV10-3 | - | CAISESTGSPLHF | TGTGCCATCAGTGAGTCGACTGGATCACCCCTCCACTTT
many | TRBJ2-7 | TRBV20-1 | - | CSARDLETGSYEQYF | TGCAGTGCTAGAGATCTCGAGACAGGCTCCTACGAGCAGTACTTC
many | TRBJ1-5 | TRBV7-8 | - | CASSWDHNQPQHF | TGTGCCAGCAGCTGGGATCACAATCAGCCCCAGCATTTT
- | TRBJ2-1 | TRBV2 | TRBD1 | CASSNLGQGVNEQFF | TGTGCCAGCAGCAACCTGGGACAGGGGGTAAATGAGCAGTTCTTC
few | TRBJ2-6 | TRBV2 | - | CARNSGANVLTF | TGTGCCAGAAACTCTGGGGCCAACGTCCTGACTTTC
many | TRBJ1-6 | TRBV11-2 | - | CASSPNTDSPLHF | TGTGCCAGCAGCCCAAATACCGATTCACCCCTCCACTTT
few | TRBJ2-2 | TRBV27 | TRBD2 | CASSLQLAGSTGELFF | TGTGCCAGCAGTTTACAACTAGCGGGGAGCACCGGGGAGCTGTTTTTT
many | TRBJ2-1 | TRBV7-9 | TRBD2 | CASSLIAGGANEQFF | TGTGCCAGCAGCTTAATAGCGGGGGGTGCAAATGAGCAGTTCTTC
few | TRBJ2-7 | TRBV6-1 | TRBD1 | CATLPGTGAFEQYF | TGTGCCACCCTACCCGGGACAGGGGCTTTCGAGCAGTACTTC
few | TRBJ2-7 | TRBV6-1 | - | CASSDRAFYEQYF | TGTGCCAGCAGTGACAGGGCCTTCTACGAGCAGTACTTC
- | TRBJ1-6 | TRBV20-1 | - | CSARDNGISSYNSPLHF | TGCAGTGCTAGAGATAACGGGATAAGCTCCTATAATTCACCCCTCCACTTT
few | TRBJ1-6 | TRBV28 | - | CASSLNQGGSPLHF | TGTGCCAGCAGTTTAAACCAAGGCGGGTCACCCCTCCACTTT
many | TRBJ2-7 | TRBV10-3 | - | CAIMAGPYEQYF | TGTGCCATCATGGCAGGTCCCTACGAGCAGTACTTC
- | TRBJ2-7 | TRBV7-2 | TRBD1 | CASSWTGIHEQYF | TGTGCCAGCAGCTGGACAGGGATCCACGAGCAGTACTTC
- | TRBJ1-1 | TRBV19 | - | CASSMHLGGTEAFF | TGTGCCAGTAGTATGCACTTGGGCGGTACTGAAGCTTTCTTT
few | TRBJ2-1 | TRBV20-1 | - | CSARDQGFGEQFF | TGCAGTGCTAGAGATCAAGGATTCGGTGAGCAGTTCTTC
- | TRBJ2-3 | TRBV12-3/TRBV12-4 | - | CASSFHVSTDTQYF | TGTGCCAGCAGTTTTCACGTTTCCACAGATACGCAGTATTTT
- | TRBJ2-1 | TRBV15 | TRBD2 | CATSRVLAGGTNEQFF | TGTGCCACCAGCAGAGTACTAGCGGGGGGTACCAATGAGCAGTTCTTC
few | TRBJ2-7 | TRBV30 | - | CAWRSITGYEQYF | TGTGCCTGGAGGTCCATCACTGGCTACGAGCAGTACTTC
- | TRBJ1-1 | TRBV7-9 | - | CASSSTVTWGRTEAFF | TGTGCCAGCAGCTCGACCGTAACATGGGGCCGGACTGAAGCTTTCTTT
many | TRBJ1-2 | TRBV7-9 | - | CASSLAPQALGYTF | TGTGCCAGCAGCTTAGCGCCGCAGGCCTTAGGCTACACCTTC
- | TRBJ2-5 | TRBV20-1 | TRBD2 | CSAGRGEETQYF | TGCAGTGCGGGGCGGGGGGAAGAGACCCAGTACTTC
- | TRBJ1-1 | TRBV5-4 | - | CASSLEFSSERAFF | TGTGCCAGCAGCTTGGAGTTTTCATCGGAGCGGGCTTTCTTT
few | TRBJ2-1 | TRBV6-5 | TRBD2 | CASSAGTSGMGEQFF | TGTGCCAGCAGTGCTGGGACTAGCGGGATGGGTGAGCAGTTCTTC
- | TRBJ2-1 | TRBV20-1 | - | CSADFQLGNDEQFF | TGCAGTGCAGATTTTCAGCTGGGCAACGATGAGCAGTTCTTC
- | TRBJ1-2 | TRBV4-2 | TRBD1 | CASSQDSGGMGYTF | TGTGCCAGCAGCCAAGACTCAGGGGGCATGGGCTACACCTTC
few | TRBJ1-1 | TRBV20-1 | - | CSARPGTGGKTEAFF | TGCAGTGCTAGGCCCGGGACGGGGGGGAAAACTGAAGCTTTCTTT
few | TRBJ2-7 | TRBV2 | TRBD1 | CASSEWDRAVNEQYF | TGTGCCAGCAGTGAATGGGACAGGGCGGTTAACGAGCAGTACTTC
- | TRBJ1-5 | TRBV20-1 | - | CSARDVGGSVWQPQHF | TGCAGTGCTAGAGATGTAGGGGGATCTGTCTGGCAGCCCCAGCATTTT
- | TRBJ1-1 | TRBV11-1 | - | CAAGNTEAFF | TGTGCCGCGGGGAACACTGAAGCTTTCTTT
few | TRBJ1-2 | TRBV28 | - | CASSPRPGRKGYTF | TGTGCCAGCAGTCCGAGGCCCGGGAGGAAGGGCTACACCTTC
- | TRBJ1-5 | TRBV20-1 | - | CSVTDGNQPQHF | TGCAGTGTAACCGACGGGAATCAGCCCCAGCATTTT
many | TRBJ1-5 | TRBV28 | - | CASSFGQPQHF | TGTGCCAGCAGTTTCGGCCAGCCCCAGCATTTT
few | TRBJ1-1 | TRBV13 | - | CASSSQKDSPNTEAFF | TGTGCCAGCAGCTCTCAAAAAGACAGCCCGAACACTGAAGCTTTCTTT
many | TRBJ1-1 | TRBV7-7 | TRBD1 | CASSLEKPGQGARAFF | TGTGCCAGCAGCTTAGAGAAACCGGGACAGGGGGCGAGGGCTTTCTTT
- | TRBJ1-5 | TRBV12-3/TRBV12-4 | - | CASRSDSGYQPQHF | TGTGCCAGCAGATCCGACAGTGGATACCAGCCCCAGCATTTT
- | TRBJ2-7 | TRBV23-1 | - | CAWASMTGDYEQYF | TGCGCCTGGGCCTCGATGACAGGAGACTACGAGCAGTACTTC
- | TRBJ1-5 | TRBV20-1 | - | CSAKEPRGVGNQPQHF | TGCAGTGCCAAAGAACCTCGGGGAGTGGGCAATCAGCCCCAGCATTTT
- | TRBJ2-1 | TRBV12-3/TRBV12-4 | TRBD2 | CASTSGGAYREQFF | TGTGCCAGCACTAGCGGGGGGGCTTATCGGGAGCAGTTCTTC
few | TRBJ1-6 | TRBV4-1 | - | CASSQEFTVNSPLHF | TGCGCCAGCAGCCAAGAATTCACAGTCAATTCACCCCTCCACTTT
- | TRBJ2-7 | TRBV9 | - | CASSGTEQYF | TGTGCCAGCAGCGGTACGGAGCAGTACTTC
- | TRBJ2-1 | TRBV27 | - | CASSAGYSYNEQFF | TGTGCCAGCAGTGCGGGGTACTCCTACAATGAGCAGTTCTTC
many | TRBJ1-3 | TRBV7-8 | TRBD1 | CASSSHRGLSSGNTIYF | TGTGCCAGCAGCTCTCACAGGGGACTAAGCTCTGGAAACACCATATATTTT
- | TRBJ1-6 | TRBV3-1 | TRBD1 | CASSRDLGQSSPLHF | TGTGCCAGCAGCCGAGACCTGGGACAGTCTTCACCCCTCCACTTT
- | TRBJ2-3 | TRBV6-5 | - | CASKGGTDTQYF | TGTGCCTCAAAAGGGGGGACAGATACGCAGTATTTT
many | TRBJ1-4 | TRBV6-6 | - | CASSYSPIATNEKLFF | TGTGCCAGCAGTTACTCCCCAATTGCAACTAATGAAAAACTGTTTTTT
many | TRBJ2-2 | TRBV7-2 | - | CASSLLEGITGELFF | TGTGCCAGCAGCTTACTCGAGGGGATCACCGGGGAGCTGTTTTTT